The 21 T cell receptor beta chains listed next were all sequenced from one sample in a study of PD-1 blockade in classical Hodgkin lymphoma (dated by TCRdb to about 2020). What the time point label conveys for this sample: cycle 1 day 1 (C1D1), immediately before nivolumab initiation. All trial patients had relapsed after autologous stem cell transplantation, with cohorts A, B and C differing in prior brentuximab vedotin exposure. Library preparation was by the immunoSEQ multiplex PCR assay. TCRdb obtained this table from immuneACCESS and retained in-frame rearrangements with V and J assigned. These tables miss some clones; where compared with another copy, unresolved V genes account for less than half of the shortfall, and the remainder is unexplained. The sample table contains about 97,000 clones; only one count was recorded for around 80% of them. The ten biggest clones cover 10% to 15% of the sample.

This sample comprised peripheral blood mononuclear cells (PBMCs), obtained at baseline. Receptor source: a human donor with classical Hodgkin lymphoma.

The V gene is TRBV7-9, the J gene TRBJ2-1, with 10 bases aligning to TRBD2. This CDR3 has 15 amino acids. V lost 3 bases and J lost 4; bases outside the gene matches: 3. Germline lookup yields CDR1 SEHNR and CDR2 FQNEAQ (reference sequence). Here the CDR3 DNA reads TGTGCCAGCAGCTTGCTAGCGGGAGCATACAATGAGCAGTTCTTC. The encoded protein is CASSLLAGAYNEQFF.

V and J are TRBV5-1 and TRBJ2-1; TRBD2 agrees at 11 bases. Germline loops: CDR1 SGHRS, CDR2 YFSETQ. CDR3 length: 15 amino acids. The V and J ends lost 4 bases and 5 bases, in that order; junction bases with no gene match: 5. The CDR3 is CASSLGTSGNNEQFF. Here the CDR3 DNA reads TGCGCCAGCAGCCTCGGGACTAGCGGTAACAATGAGCAGTTCTTC.

The chain uses TRBV19 and TRBJ2-7, with 7 bases that match TRBD1. Germline values: CDR1 LNHDA, CDR2 SQIVND (reference sequence). With V trimmed by 3 bases and J by 4 bases, 3 bases remained unmatched. This CDR3 spans 13 amino acids. In nucleotides, the CDR3 is TGTGCCAGTAGTATGGTCAGGGGGTACGAGCAGTACTTC. Protein sequence: CASSMVRGYEQYF.

V is TRBV18 and J is TRBJ1-1; TRBD1 agrees at 10 bases. CDR1 is KGHSH, CDR2 LQKENI, per germline. The CDR3 has 16 amino acids. Trimming at V came to 3 bases and at J to 6 bases, leaving 10 bases not matched to a gene. The CDR3 sequence: CASSPGQGIFGPEAFF. CDR3 in DNA: TGTGCCAGCTCACCGGGACAGGGGATTTTCGGCCCTGAAGCTTTCTTT.

The chain links TRBV5-6 to TRBJ1-1, with 7 positions matching TRBD1. The CDR3 contains 17 residues. V lost 3 bases and J lost 6; bases outside the gene matches: 17. Germline CDR1 SGHDT, CDR2 YYEEEE. In nucleotides, the CDR3 is TGTGCCAGCAGCTCGGGACAGCGGTTTAGGGGTTCGGCTGAAGCTTTCTTT. It is translated as CASSSGQRFRGSAEAFF.

J is TRBJ2-5 and V is TRBV2, with 12 positions matching TRBD2. Per the germline V gene, CDR1 is SNHLY and CDR2 is FYNNEI. V dropped 7 bases and J dropped 4; count of bases not matched to a gene: 7. The CDR3 spans 15 residues. For the CDR3, the DNA is TGTGCCAGCAATGGACTAGCGGGGTGGGTAGAGACCCAGTACTTC. It specifies CASNGLAGWVETQYF.

A word on this clone: The same CDR3 also results from other DNA sequences found in this sample. The chain links TRBV6-5 to TRBJ2-2; the match to TRBD2 covers 12 bases. With V trimmed by 0 bases and J by 7 bases, 0 bases remained unmatched. The CDR3 totals 15 residues. CDR1 is MNHEY and CDR2 is SVGAGI in the germline V gene. CDR3 protein: CASSYSGLAGGELFF. Here the CDR3 DNA reads TGTGCCAGCAGTTACTCGGGACTAGCGGGCGGGGAGCTGTTTTTT.

CDR3 nucleotides: TGTGCCAGCAGCGTAATGGGGCAGGACAATGAGCAGTTCTTC. As protein: CASSVMGQDNEQFF. The rearrangement links TRBV9 to TRBJ2-1; D may be TRBD1 (5 bases). Germline V gene lookup returns CDR1 SGDLS and CDR2 YYNGEE. V was cut by 1 base and J by 5 bases, with 10 bases left in between. The CDR3 runs to 14 residues.

The chain combines TRBV19 with TRBJ2-2; TRBD1 agrees at 7 bases. There are 15 residues in the CDR3. J was trimmed by 7 bases and V by 5 bases; bases with no gene match: 10. Germline CDR1 is LNHDA and CDR2 is SQIVND (reference sequence). This CDR3 reads CASSSYGTVFGELFF. DNA of the CDR3: TGTGCCAGTAGTTCTTACGGGACAGTCTTCGGGGAGCTGTTTTTT.

V gene TRBV5-1 combines with J gene TRBJ1-5, with D possibly TRBD1 on 6 matching bases. V was trimmed by 4 bases and J by 4 bases, leaving 12 bases between them. The CDR3 length is 14 residues. The germline gives CDR1 SGHRS, CDR2 YFSETQ. The CDR3 sequence: CASSPGVGNQPQHF. The CDR3 DNA follows: TGCGCCAGCAGCCCAGGGGTCGGGAATCAGCCCCAGCATTTT.

The chain has TRBV2 and TRBJ1-4, with D possibly TRBD1 on 5 matching bases. In germline, CDR1 is SNHLY, CDR2 FYNNEI. The CDR3 has 18 residues. Trimming removed 7 bases from V and 0 bases from J, with 21 bases in between. The CDR3 spells CASIEGGAAGATNEKLFF. CDR3 nucleotide sequence: TGTGCCAGCATTGAGGGAGGGGCCGCCGGAGCAACTAATGAAAAACTGTTTTTT.

J is TRBJ2-2 and V is TRBV19; 10 nucleotides line up with TRBD1. The CDR3 totals 14 residues. Germline-derived CDR1 and CDR2 are LNHDA and SQIVND (reference sequence). With V trimmed by 11 bases and J by 5 bases, 8 bases remained unmatched. In nucleotides, the CDR3 is TGTGCCTCCCGACAGGGGGCTTGGACCGGGGAGCTGTTTTTT. Translated, it gives CASRQGAWTGELFF.

The rearrangement links TRBV5-1 to TRBJ1-3; possibly TRBD1 for D (5 bases). Trimming stripped 4 bases from V and 0 bases from J, with 17 bases between. Germline CDR1 and CDR2: SGHRS and YFSETQ. The CDR3 consists of 17 residues. CDR3 sequence (DNA): TGCGCCAGCAGCATTCACTCCGGGACCACCTCTGGAAACACCATATATTTT. Amino acids: CASSIHSGTTSGNTIYF.

This clone has just one count. The rearrangement uses TRBV10-3 and TRBJ2-3; 8 bases are shared with TRBD2. V lost 0 bases to trimming and J lost 6 bases; unmatched junction nucleotides: 5. Per the germline V gene, CDR1 is ENHRY and CDR2 is SYGVKD. The CDR3 runs to 15 residues. As DNA, the CDR3 is TGTGCCATCAGTGAGTCCGGCGGGAGGCTGGATACGCAGTATTTT. This gives the protein CAISESGGRLDTQYF.

The chain recombines TRBV4-2 with TRBJ2-1, with 8 bases lining up with TRBD2. The CDR3 extends over 15 amino acids. The germline V gene encodes CDR1 LGHNA and CDR2 YNFKEQ. V trimming: 0 bases; J trimming: 6 bases; junction bases outside the gene matches: 4. DNA for the CDR3: TGTGCCAGCAGCCAAGACCCCCTAGCGGGCAATGAGCAGTTCTTC. It encodes CASSQDPLAGNEQFF.

This clone was picked up a small number of times. This chain joins TRBV9 and TRBJ1-2, with TRBD1 as a possible D gene (5 bases). Trimming removed 1 base from V and 6 bases from J, with 13 bases in between. From germline, CDR1 is SGDLS and CDR2 YYNGEE. The CDR3 length is 14 residues. CDR3 bases: TGTGCCAGCAGCGTATGGGGGGGTCTTCATGGCTACACCTTC. Translated: CASSVWGGLHGYTF.

The chain carries TRBV29-1 and TRBJ1-2; D may be TRBD1 (5 bases). V lost 3 bases to trimming and J lost 7 bases, with 15 bases between them. Germline-derived CDR1 and CDR2 are SQVTM and ANQGSEA. The CDR3 covers 13 residues. DNA for the CDR3: TGCAGCGTTGAGGGACTCTTAACCGGTGGCTACACCTTC. It specifies CSVEGLLTGGYTF.

The chain joins TRBV6-1 to TRBJ1-1; D ambiguous. The V and J ends lost 2 bases and 3 bases respectively, with 7 bases between them. Germline CDR1 and CDR2: MNHNS and SASEGT. The CDR3 spans 13 residues. The CDR3: CASSEIWHTEAFF. CDR3 bases: TGTGCCAGCAGTGAAATTTGGCACACTGAAGCTTTCTTT.

CDR3 region: CASSSLAGGLSSYNEQFF. Here the CDR3 DNA reads TGTGCCAGCAGCTCCTTAGCGGGAGGTCTAAGCTCCTACAATGAGCAGTTCTTC. V and J are TRBV7-2 and TRBJ2-1; TRBD2 agrees at 10 bases. The CDR3 consists of 18 residues. The germline gives CDR1 SGHTA, CDR2 FQGNSA. V lost 4 bases, J lost 0 bases, and 9 bases stayed unmatched.

The chain uses TRBV5-5 and TRBJ2-5, with D possibly TRBD1 on 5 matching bases. Per germline, CDR1 SGHKS and CDR2 YYEKEE (reference sequence). The length of the CDR3 is 15 residues. The V and J ends lost 2 bases and 5 bases respectively, with 16 bases between them. CDR3 residues: CASSFFRRGAETQYF. In nucleotides, the CDR3 is TGTGCCAGCAGCTTTTTCCGAAGGGGCGCTGAGACCCAGTACTTC.

The V gene is TRBV29-1, the J gene TRBJ2-1, with 7 bases matching TRBD2. Trimming cost V 6 bases and J 0 bases; bases outside gene matches: 8. The V gene's germline CDR1 is SQVTM and CDR2 ANQGSEA. CDR3 size: 15 residues. CDR3 sequence: CSVPTSPSSYNEQFF. As DNA, the CDR3 is TGCAGCGTCCCGACTAGCCCGAGCTCCTACAATGAGCAGTTCTTC.